The rows below give T cell receptor beta chains drawn from one sample of a study of prognosis after radiotherapy for stage I lung cancer. TCRdb re-called the multiplex PCR reads through MiXCR, storing one row per CDR3 protein. The table lists about 35,000 distinct CDR3 sequences, 25% to 40% of them singletons. Sample: PBMCs, taken before or after stereotactic body radiation therapy (not recorded which). Receptor source: a donor over 45 with non-small cell lung cancer. CDR3s include the opening cysteine and the closing phenylalanine or tryptophan. Fields, in order: D gene, clone size, V gene, J gene, CDR3 protein, CDR3 DNA. D genes are given only for firm matches. Clone sizes are shown as once, few, many, or a class for an expanded clone.

>TRBD1|many|TRBV28|TRBJ1-2
CASSLRQGSTGYTF
TGTGCCAGCAGTCTCCGACAGGGGTCGACTGGCTACACCTTC
>NA|many|TRBV4-2|TRBJ1-4
CASSPGRGNEKLFF
TGTGCCAGCAGCCCGGGACGGGGGAATGAAAAACTGTTTTTT
>NA|many|TRBV6-9|TRBJ2-1
CASSSTGTFGDNEQFF
TGTGCCAGCAGTTCCACAGGGACATTCGGAGACAATGAGCAGTTCTTC
>NA|few|TRBV4-3|TRBJ2-7
CASSPPPNEQYF
TGCGCCAGCAGCCCCCCCCCCAACGAGCAGTACTTC
>NA|many|TRBV3-1|TRBJ1-1
CASSRPGRHTEAFF
TGTGCCAGCAGCCGTCCAGGGAGGCACACTGAAGCTTTCTTT
>TRBD1|many|TRBV7-8|TRBJ2-3
CASSLTGQGGGTQYF
TGTGCCAGCAGCTTAACTGGACAGGGGGGAGGCACGCAGTATTTT
>NA|many|TRBV6-5|TRBJ1-5
CASSYGMGQPPNQPQHF
TGTGCCAGCAGTTACGGCATGGGGCAGCCTCCCAATCAGCCCCAGCATTTT
>NA|few|TRBV5-4|TRBJ1-1
CASSPHQRGQNTEAFF
TGTGCCAGCAGCCCCCACCAAAGAGGGCAGAACACTGAAGCTTTCTTT
>TRBD2|many|TRBV4-3|TRBJ2-3
CASSRVAGARTDTQYF
TGCGCCAGCAGCCGAGTAGCGGGGGCGCGCACAGATACGCAGTATTTT
>NA|many|TRBV5-6|TRBJ2-7
CASTTIEVHEQYF
TGTGCCAGCACCACCATAGAGGTCCACGAGCAGTACTTC
>NA|many|TRBV6-1|TRBJ1-5
CASSAREEQPQHF
TGTGCCAGCAGTGCCAGGGAAGAGCAGCCCCAGCATTTT
>TRBD1|many|TRBV5-4|TRBJ2-3
CASSLIGPGGKNTQYF
TGTGCCAGCAGCTTGATAGGGCCAGGGGGCAAGAATACGCAGTATTTT